Listed below are T cell receptor beta chains from one sample, sequenced in a study of blood T cell repertoires in COVID-19. This table comes from immunoSEQ multiplex PCR, and its TCRdb copy is limited to in-frame clones, with some not included. The repertoire has about 240,000 clones, 86% of them found once; the top ten carry 12%. Sequenced: peripheral blood. The receptor set was obtained from a man older than 75 with acute or convalescent COVID-19. Each CDR3 is given with its conserved first and last residue. A D gene is named only where the DNA matches it firmly. Where a row states a size, it is once, few, many or the class of an expanded clone; other rows omit it.

D gene	clone size	V gene	J gene	CDR3 protein	CDR3 DNA
-	once	TRBV5-1	TRBJ1-1	CASRTDRPNTEAFF	TGCGCCAGCAGAACAGACAGACCGAACACTGAAGCTTTCTTT
-	-	TRBV5-1	TRBJ1-1	CASSLAGRGNKNTEAFF	TGCGCCAGCAGCTTGGCGGGCAGGGGTAATAAGAACACTGAAGCTTTCTTT
-	-	TRBV19	TRBJ1-5	CASSISRATSNQPQHF	TGTGCCAGTAGTATCTCCAGGGCCACCAGCAATCAGCCCCAGCATTTT
TRBD1	-	TRBV19	TRBJ1-2	CASSGILGQDAYTF	TGTGCCAGTAGTGGCATATTAGGACAGGACGCGTACACCTTC
TRBD1	-	TRBV24-1	TRBJ2-3	CATSDSGTGGTDTQYF	TGTGCCACCAGTGATTCCGGGACAGGGGGGACAGATACGCAGTATTTT
-	-	TRBV18	TRBJ1-5	CASSQDRPANQPQHF	TGTGCCAGCTCCCAGGACAGACCCGCTAATCAGCCCCAGCATTTT
TRBD1	once	TRBV19	TRBJ2-2	CASIRTGDTGELFF	TGTGCCAGTATTAGGACAGGGGATACCGGGGAGCTGTTTTTT
TRBD2	-	TRBV29-1	TRBJ2-7	CSVSRGGYEQYF	TGCAGCGTTTCCCGGGGAGGGTACGAGCAGTACTTC
TRBD1	-	TRBV3-1/TRBV3-2	TRBJ2-5	CASSQWDRDETQYF	TGTGCCAGCAGCCAATGGGACAGGGATGAGACCCAGTACTTC
-	once	TRBV27	TRBJ1-4	CASSLSRGISEKLFF	TGTGCCAGCAGTTTAAGTCGCGGGATATCTGAAAAACTGTTTTTT
-	-	TRBV25-1	TRBJ1-2	CASRQDPLGYTF	TGTGCCAGCAGACAGGACCCCCTTGGCTACACCTTC
TRBD1	-	TRBV10-3	TRBJ1-2	CAAGQISNYGYTF	TGTGCCGCGGGACAGATCTCTAACTATGGCTACACCTTC
TRBD2	-	TRBV7-9	TRBJ2-1	CASSLGGLAGRYNEQFF	TGTGCCAGCAGCTTAGGCGGACTAGCGGGAAGGTACAATGAGCAGTTCTTC
TRBD1	-	TRBV7-9	TRBJ1-5	CASSGDSGQPQHF	TGTGCCAGCAGCGGGGACAGCGGACAGCCCCAGCATTTT
TRBD1	-	TRBV3-1/TRBV3-2	TRBJ1-6	CASSQTGTGGSSYNSPLHF	TGTGCCAGCAGCCAAACCGGGACAGGGGGGAGCTCCTATAATTCACCCCTCCACTTT
TRBD1	-	TRBV2	TRBJ1-1	CVRDRGRGNTEAFF	TGTGTCCGGGACAGGGGGCGCGGGAACACTGAAGCTTTCTTT
-	once	TRBV5-1	TRBJ1-1	CASSFQGGDTEAFF	TGCGCCAGCAGCTTCCAGGGCGGGGACACTGAAGCTTTCTTT
-	-	TRBV24-1	TRBJ2-1	CATSDSAANNEQFF	TGTGCCACCAGTGATTCGGCGGCAAACAATGAGCAGTTCTTC
-	once	TRBV28	TRBJ1-4	CASSLGYGGRYEKLFF	TGTGCCAGCAGTTTAGGTTACGGAGGAAGGTACGAAAAACTGTTTTTT
TRBD1	-	TRBV28	TRBJ1-5	CASSSRTGGRQPQHF	TGTGCCAGCAGTTCAAGGACAGGGGGCAGGCAGCCCCAGCATTTT
TRBD1	-	TRBV5-6	TRBJ2-3	CASSLGTGTRATDTQYF	TGTGCCAGCAGCTTGGGGACAGGGACAAGGGCCACAGATACGCAGTATTTT
TRBD2	-	TRBV5-6	TRBJ2-7	CASSFFQWGGGAGEQYF	TGTGCCAGCAGCTTCTTTCAGTGGGGCGGGGGGGCCGGCGAGCAGTACTTC